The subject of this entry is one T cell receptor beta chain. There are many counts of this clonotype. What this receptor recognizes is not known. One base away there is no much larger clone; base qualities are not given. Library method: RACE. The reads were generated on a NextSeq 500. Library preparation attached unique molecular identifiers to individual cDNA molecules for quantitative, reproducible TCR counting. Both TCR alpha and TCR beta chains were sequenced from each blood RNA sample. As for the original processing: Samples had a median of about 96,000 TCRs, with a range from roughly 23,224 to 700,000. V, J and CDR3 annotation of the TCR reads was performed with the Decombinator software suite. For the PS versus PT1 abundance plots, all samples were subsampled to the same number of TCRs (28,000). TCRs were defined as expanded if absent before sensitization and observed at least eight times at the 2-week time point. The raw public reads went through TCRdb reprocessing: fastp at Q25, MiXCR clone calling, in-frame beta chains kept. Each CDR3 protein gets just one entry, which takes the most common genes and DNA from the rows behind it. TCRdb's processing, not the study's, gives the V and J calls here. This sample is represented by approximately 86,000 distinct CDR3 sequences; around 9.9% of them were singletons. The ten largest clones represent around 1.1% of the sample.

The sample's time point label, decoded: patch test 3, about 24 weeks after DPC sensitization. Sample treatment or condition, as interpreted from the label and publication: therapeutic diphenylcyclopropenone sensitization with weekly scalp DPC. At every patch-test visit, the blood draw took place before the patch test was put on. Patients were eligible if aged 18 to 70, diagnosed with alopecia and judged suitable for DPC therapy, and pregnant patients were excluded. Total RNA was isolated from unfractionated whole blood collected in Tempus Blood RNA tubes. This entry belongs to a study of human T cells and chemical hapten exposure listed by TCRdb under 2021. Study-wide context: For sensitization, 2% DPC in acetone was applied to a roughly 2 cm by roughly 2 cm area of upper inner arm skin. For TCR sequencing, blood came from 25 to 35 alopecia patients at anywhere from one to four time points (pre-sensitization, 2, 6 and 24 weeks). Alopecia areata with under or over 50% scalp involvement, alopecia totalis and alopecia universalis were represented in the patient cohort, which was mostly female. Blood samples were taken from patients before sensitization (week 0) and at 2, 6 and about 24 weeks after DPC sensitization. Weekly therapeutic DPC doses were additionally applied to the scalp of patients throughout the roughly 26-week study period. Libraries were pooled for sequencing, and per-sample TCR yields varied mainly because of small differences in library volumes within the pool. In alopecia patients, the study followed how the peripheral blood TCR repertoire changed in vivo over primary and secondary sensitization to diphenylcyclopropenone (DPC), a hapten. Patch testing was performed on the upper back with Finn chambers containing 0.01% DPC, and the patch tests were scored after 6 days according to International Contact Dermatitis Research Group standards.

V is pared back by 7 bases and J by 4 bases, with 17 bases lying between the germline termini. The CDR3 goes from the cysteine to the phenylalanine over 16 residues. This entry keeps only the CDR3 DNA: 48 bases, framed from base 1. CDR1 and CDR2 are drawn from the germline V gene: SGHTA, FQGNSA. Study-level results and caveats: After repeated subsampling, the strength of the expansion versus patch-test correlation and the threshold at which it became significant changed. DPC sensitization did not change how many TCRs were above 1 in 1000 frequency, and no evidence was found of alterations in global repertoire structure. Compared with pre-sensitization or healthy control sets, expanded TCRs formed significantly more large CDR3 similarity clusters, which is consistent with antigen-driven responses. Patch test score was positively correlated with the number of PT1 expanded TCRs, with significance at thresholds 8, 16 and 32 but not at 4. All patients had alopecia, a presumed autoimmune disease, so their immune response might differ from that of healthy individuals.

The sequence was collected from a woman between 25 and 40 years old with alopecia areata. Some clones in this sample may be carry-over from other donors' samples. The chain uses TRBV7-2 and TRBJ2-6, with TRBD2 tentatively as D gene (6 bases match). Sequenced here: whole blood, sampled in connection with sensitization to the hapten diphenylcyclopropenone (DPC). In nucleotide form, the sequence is TGTGCCAGCAATTATCTGGAGGGATCAGGGGCCAACGTCCTGACTTTC. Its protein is CASNYLEGSGANVLTF.